This T cell receptor beta chain was retrieved from a study of shared clonotypes between healthy human individuals. Study in general: Three plates each covered CD4 naive and memory; CD8 naive two, CD8 memory one.

The CDR3 is 11 residues long. Germline loops: CDR1 DFQATT, CDR2 SNEGSKA (reference sequence). With 7 bases removed from V and 6 bases from J, the gap between germline ends came to 10 bases. The protocol was immunoSEQ multiplex PCR, while the TCRdb copy is restricted to in-frame clones and leaves out a portion. This sample carries about 2.5 million clones, 85% to 95% of them seen once, and the ten largest clones take 0.37%. Only a few counts were recorded for this clone. The target antigen is unknown. Whole-study findings and limits: Blood alone was sampled, and tissue repertoires likely differ. Sharing across four donors was highest in naive CD4 (approximately 5%) and lowest in memory CD8 (roughly 0.4%). Among non-shared clonotypes, generation probabilities were lower than among those shared by all four donors.

This receptor was obtained from a man aged 18 to 29 in good health. Some clones in this sample may be carry-over from other donors' samples. The chain links TRBV20-1 to TRBJ1-5; D is possibly TRBD1 (6 bases). Sequencing used naive CD4+ T cells from PBMCs. As to subset: CD45RA+ positively selected. This CDR3 is CSGGAGQPQHF. The DNA of the CDR3 is TGCAGTGGGGGGGCTGGTCAGCCCCAGCATTTT.